This T cell receptor beta chain was sequenced during a study of beta chain features in type 1 diabetes. Reverse transcribing all isolated RNA meant expressed TCRB transcripts were sequenced. TCRdb's table, derived via immunoSEQ multiplex PCR, lists solely in-frame clones and lacks some. Of approximately 340,000 clones detected, about 15% appear once; the ten largest clones hold more than 0.015%. The table lists this clone with a few counts. The CDR3 consists of 16 residues. Germline V lookup: CDR1 SGHDN, CDR2 FVKESK. Unmatched junction bases numbered 7, after V lost 4 bases and J lost 0 bases. Sequences were obtained from naive CD4+ T cells from blood. The chain carries TRBV14 and TRBJ2-3, with 7 positions matching TRBD2. This clonotype was obtained from a woman aged 18-30 years in good health. The chain's CDR3 is CASSLHSGLSTDTQYF. CDR3 nucleotide sequence: TGTGCCAGCAGCCTTCATTCGGGACTAAGCACAGATACGCAGTATTTT.